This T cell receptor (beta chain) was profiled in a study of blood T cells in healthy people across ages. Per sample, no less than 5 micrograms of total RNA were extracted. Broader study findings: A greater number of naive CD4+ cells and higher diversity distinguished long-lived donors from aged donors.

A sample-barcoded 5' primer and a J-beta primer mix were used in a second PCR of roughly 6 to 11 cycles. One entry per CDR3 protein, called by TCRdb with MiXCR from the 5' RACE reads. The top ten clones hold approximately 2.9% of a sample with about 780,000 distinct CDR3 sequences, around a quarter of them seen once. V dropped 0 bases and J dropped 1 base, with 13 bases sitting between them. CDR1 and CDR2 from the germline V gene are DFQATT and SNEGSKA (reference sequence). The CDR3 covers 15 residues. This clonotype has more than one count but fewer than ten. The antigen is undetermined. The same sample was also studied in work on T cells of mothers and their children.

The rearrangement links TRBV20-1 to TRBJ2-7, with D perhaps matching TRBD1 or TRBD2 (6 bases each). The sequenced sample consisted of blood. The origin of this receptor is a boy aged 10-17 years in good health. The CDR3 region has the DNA TGCAGTGCTAGAGATACTGGGGGGCCGTCCTACGAGCAGTACTTC. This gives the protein CSARDTGGPSYEQYF.